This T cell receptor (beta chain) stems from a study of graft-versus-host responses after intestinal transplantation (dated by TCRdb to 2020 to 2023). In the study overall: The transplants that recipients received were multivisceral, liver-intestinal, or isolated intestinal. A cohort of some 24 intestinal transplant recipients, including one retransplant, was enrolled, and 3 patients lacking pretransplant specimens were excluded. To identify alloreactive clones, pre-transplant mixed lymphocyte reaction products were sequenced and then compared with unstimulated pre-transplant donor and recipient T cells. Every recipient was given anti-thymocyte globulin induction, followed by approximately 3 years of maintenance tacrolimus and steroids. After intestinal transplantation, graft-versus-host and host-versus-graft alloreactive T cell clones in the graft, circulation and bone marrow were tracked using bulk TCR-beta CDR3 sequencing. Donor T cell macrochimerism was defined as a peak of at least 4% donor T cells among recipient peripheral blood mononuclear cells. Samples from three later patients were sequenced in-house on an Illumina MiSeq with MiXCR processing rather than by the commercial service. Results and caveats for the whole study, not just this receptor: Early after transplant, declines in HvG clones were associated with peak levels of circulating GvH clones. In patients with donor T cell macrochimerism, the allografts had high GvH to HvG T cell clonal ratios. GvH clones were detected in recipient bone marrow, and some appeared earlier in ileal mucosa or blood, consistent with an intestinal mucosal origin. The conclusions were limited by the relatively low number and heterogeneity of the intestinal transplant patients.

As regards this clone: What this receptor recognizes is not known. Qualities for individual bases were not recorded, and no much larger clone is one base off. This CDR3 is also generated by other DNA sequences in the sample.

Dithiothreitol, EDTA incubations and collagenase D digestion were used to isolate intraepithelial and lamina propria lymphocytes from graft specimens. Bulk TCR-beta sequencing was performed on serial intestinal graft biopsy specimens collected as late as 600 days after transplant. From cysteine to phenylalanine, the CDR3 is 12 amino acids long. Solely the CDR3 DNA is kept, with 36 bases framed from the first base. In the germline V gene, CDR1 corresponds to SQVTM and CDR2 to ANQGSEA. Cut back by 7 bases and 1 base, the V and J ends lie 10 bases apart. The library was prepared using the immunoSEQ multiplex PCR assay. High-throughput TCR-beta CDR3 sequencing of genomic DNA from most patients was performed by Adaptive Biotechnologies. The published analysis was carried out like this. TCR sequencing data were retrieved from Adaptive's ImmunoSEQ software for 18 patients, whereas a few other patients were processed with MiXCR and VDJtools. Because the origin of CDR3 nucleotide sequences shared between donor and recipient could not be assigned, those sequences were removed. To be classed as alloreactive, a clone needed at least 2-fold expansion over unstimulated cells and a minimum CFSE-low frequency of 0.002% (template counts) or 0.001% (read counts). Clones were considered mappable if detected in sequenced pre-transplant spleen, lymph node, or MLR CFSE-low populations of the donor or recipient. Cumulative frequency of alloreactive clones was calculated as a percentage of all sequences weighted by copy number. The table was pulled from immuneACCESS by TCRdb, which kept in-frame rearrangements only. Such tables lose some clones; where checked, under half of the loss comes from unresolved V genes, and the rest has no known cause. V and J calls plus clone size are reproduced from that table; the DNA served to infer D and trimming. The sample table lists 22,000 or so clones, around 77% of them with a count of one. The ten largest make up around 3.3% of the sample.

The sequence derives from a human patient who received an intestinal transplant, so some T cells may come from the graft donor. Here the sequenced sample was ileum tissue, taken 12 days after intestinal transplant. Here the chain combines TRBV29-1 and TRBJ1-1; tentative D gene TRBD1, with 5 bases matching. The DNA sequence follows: TGCAGCGGGGGGGGAGGGAACACTGAAGCTTTCTTT. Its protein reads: CSGGGGNTEAFF.